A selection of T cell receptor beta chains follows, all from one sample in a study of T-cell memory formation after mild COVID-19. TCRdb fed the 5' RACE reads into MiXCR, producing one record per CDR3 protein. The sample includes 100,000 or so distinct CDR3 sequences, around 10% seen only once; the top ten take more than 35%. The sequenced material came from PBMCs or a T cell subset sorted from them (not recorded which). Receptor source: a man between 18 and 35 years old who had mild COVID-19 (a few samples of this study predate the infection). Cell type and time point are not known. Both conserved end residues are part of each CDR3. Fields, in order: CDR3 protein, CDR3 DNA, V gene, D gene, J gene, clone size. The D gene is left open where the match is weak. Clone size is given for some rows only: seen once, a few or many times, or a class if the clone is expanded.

CSVEDRDRGTNTDTQYF	TGCAGCGTTGAAGATCGTGACAGGGGAACCAACACAGATACGCAGTATTTT	TRBV29-1	TRBD1	TRBJ2-3	many
CASRGQGEETQYF	TGTGCCAGCAGGGGACAGGGAGAGGAGACCCAGTACTTC	TRBV6-4	TRBD1	TRBJ2-5	few
CASSSDRGGTGELFF	TGTGCCAGCAGCTCAGACAGGGGCGGGACCGGGGAGCTGTTTTTT	TRBV11-3	TRBD1	TRBJ2-2	NA
CATSDVTGDQPQHF	TGTGCCACCAGTGATGTAACAGGGGATCAGCCCCAGCATTTT	TRBV24-1	TRBD1	TRBJ1-5	many
CATGPGETQYF	TGTGCCACCGGACCGGGGGAGACCCAGTACTTC	TRBV10-3	NA	TRBJ2-5	few
CASTGQGPGSYEQYF	TGTGCCAGCACCGGACAGGGCCCAGGGTCCTACGAGCAGTACTTC	TRBV12-3/TRBV12-4	TRBD1	TRBJ2-7	NA
CASSRGDRSDGYTF	TGTGCCAGCAGCAGGGGAGACAGGAGTGACGGCTACACCTTC	TRBV21-1	NA	TRBJ1-2	few
CASSQDEYRGGTDTQYF	TGTGCCAGCAGCCAAGATGAGTACAGGGGGGGCACAGATACGCAGTATTTT	TRBV14	TRBD1	TRBJ2-3	NA
CASSLGGVWTGYETQYF	TGTGCCAGCAGCTTAGGGGGCGTGTGGACAGGGTACGAGACCCAGTACTTC	TRBV7-2	TRBD1	TRBJ2-5	few
CASSQDRGKFGDTQYF	TGCGCCAGCAGCCAAGATAGAGGGAAGTTTGGAGATACGCAGTATTTT	TRBV4-1	NA	TRBJ2-3	NA
CASSLRPYNEQFF	TGTGCCAGCAGCCTGAGACCATACAATGAGCAGTTCTTC	TRBV11-3	NA	TRBJ2-1	few
CASSPGPGTGVYNEQFF	TGCGCCAGCAGCCCAGGACCCGGGACAGGGGTCTACAATGAGCAGTTCTTC	TRBV4-3	TRBD1	TRBJ2-1	few
CASSVGSGGTDTQYF	TGTGCCAGCAGTGTGGGTAGCGGGGGCACAGATACGCAGTATTTT	TRBV9	TRBD2	TRBJ2-3	many
CASSHPGQPNQPQHF	TGTGCCAGCAGCCACCCGGGACAGCCTAATCAGCCCCAGCATTTT	TRBV4-2	TRBD1	TRBJ1-5	few
CASSQDWGTEAFF	TGCGCCAGCAGCCAAGACTGGGGTACTGAAGCTTTCTTT	TRBV4-3	NA	TRBJ1-1	NA
CASSPPKAGGTEAFF	TGTGCCAGCAGCCCCCCCAAGGCAGGGGGCACTGAAGCTTTCTTT	TRBV7-6	TRBD1	TRBJ1-1	many
CASSFSGGSTDTQYF	TGTGCCAGCAGCTTTTCGGGGGGGTCTACAGATACGCAGTATTTT	TRBV7-8	TRBD2	TRBJ2-3	few
CASSLGGGGYNEQFF	TGTGCCAGCAGCTTGGGAGGAGGGGGCTACAATGAGCAGTTCTTC	TRBV11-2	NA	TRBJ2-1	many
CASSQRLAGVTAKNIQYF	TGCGCCAGCAGCCAAAGACTAGCGGGTGTTACAGCCAAAAACATTCAGTACTTC	TRBV4-3	TRBD2	TRBJ2-4	NA
CASSPGSGANVLTF	TGCGCCAGCAGCCCGGGGTCTGGGGCCAACGTCCTGACTTTC	TRBV5-1	NA	TRBJ2-6	many
CASSSPEAYEQYF	TGTGCCAGCAGTTCCCCTGAGGCCTACGAGCAGTACTTC	TRBV12-3/TRBV12-4	NA	TRBJ2-7	few
CASSFRQGPISTRDTGELFF	TGTGCCAGCAGCTTTCGACAGGGCCCCATTTCAACCAGGGACACCGGGGAGCTGTTTTTT	TRBV7-2	TRBD1	TRBJ2-2	few
CASSQGWGGNEKLFF	TGCGCCAGCAGCCAAGGATGGGGGGGAAACGAAAAACTGTTTTTT	TRBV4-1	NA	TRBJ1-4	NA
CAWSVGPPNTEAFF	TGTGCCTGGAGTGTTGGACCGCCGAACACTGAAGCTTTCTTT	TRBV30	NA	TRBJ1-1	few
CASSPSTAGGLEQYF	TGTGCCAGCAGCCCCTCCACGGCGGGGGGGCTCGAGCAGTACTTC	TRBV13	TRBD2	TRBJ2-7	few
CASSYYKTNQPQHF	TGTGCCAGCAGTTACTATAAGACTAATCAGCCCCAGCATTTT	TRBV6-2/TRBV6-3	NA	TRBJ1-5	few
CASSLAADHSYEQYF	TGCGCCAGCAGCCTAGCTGCGGATCACTCCTACGAGCAGTACTTC	TRBV4-1	NA	TRBJ2-7	many
CASSERRGPGELFF	TGTGCCAGCAGTGAACGGAGGGGGCCCGGGGAGCTGTTTTTT	TRBV6-1	NA	TRBJ2-2	few
CASSLGGSANTGELFF	TGTGCCAGCAGTTTAGGGGGCAGCGCGAACACCGGGGAGCTGTTTTTT	TRBV12-3/TRBV12-4	NA	TRBJ2-2	few
CASSLNFQETQYF	TGTGCCAGCAGTTTAAATTTCCAAGAGACCCAGTACTTC	TRBV6-5	NA	TRBJ2-5	few
CASREGFLGATQYF	TGTGCCAGCAGGGAGGGATTTCTGGGCGCGACCCAGTACTTC	TRBV2	NA	TRBJ2-5	NA